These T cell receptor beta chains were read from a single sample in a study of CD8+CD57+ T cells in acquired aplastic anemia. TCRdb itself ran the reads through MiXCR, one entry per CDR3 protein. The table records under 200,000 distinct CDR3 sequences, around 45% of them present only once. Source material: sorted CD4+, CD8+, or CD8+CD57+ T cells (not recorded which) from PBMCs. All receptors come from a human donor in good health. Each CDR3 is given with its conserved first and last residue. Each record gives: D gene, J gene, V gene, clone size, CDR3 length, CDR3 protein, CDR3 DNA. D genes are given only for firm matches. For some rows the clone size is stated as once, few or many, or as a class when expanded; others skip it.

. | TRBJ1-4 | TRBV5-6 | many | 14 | CASSVFQGREGLFF | TGTGCCAGCAGCGTTTTCCAGGGTAGGGAGGGACTGTTTTTT
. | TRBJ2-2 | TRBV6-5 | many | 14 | CASSYSPGAGELFF | TGTGCCAGCAGTTACTCTCCGGGGGCCGGGGAGCTGTTTTTT
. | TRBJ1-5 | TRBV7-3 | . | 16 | CASSPAGTDRQVRQHF | TGTGCCAGCAGCCCTGCCGGGACTGATAGGCAAGTGCGCCAGCATTTT
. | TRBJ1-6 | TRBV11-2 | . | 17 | CASSLGRWTEYNSPLHF | TGTGCCAGCAGCTTAGGAAGGTGGACGGAGTATAATTCACCCCTCCACTTT
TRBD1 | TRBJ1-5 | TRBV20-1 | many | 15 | CSARDPGQGNQPQHF | TGCAGTGCTAGAGACCCGGGACAGGGGAATCAGCCCCAGCATTTT
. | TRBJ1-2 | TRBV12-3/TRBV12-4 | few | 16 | CASSLAPGRSNYGYTF | TGTGCCAGCAGTTTAGCGCCCGGGCGCTCTAACTATGGCTACACCTTC
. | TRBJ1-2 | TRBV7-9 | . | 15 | CASSSPETDHYGYTF | TGTGCCAGCAGCTCCCCTGAGACTGATCATTATGGCTACACCTTC
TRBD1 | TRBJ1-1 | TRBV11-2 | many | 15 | CASSLGGQGFTEAFF | TGTGCCAGCAGCTTAGGAGGACAGGGTTTCACGGAAGCTTTCTTT
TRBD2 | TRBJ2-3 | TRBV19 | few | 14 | CASSSRGGADTQYF | TGTGCCAGTAGTTCTCGCGGGGGGGCAGATACGCAGTATTTT
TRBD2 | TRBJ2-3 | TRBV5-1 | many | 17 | CASSLALLAGSTDTQYF | TGCGCCAGCAGCTTGGCTTTACTAGCGGGGAGCACAGATACGCAGTATTTT
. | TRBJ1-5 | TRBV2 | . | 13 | CASNQEGNQPQHF | TGTGCCAGCAACCAAGAAGGCAATCAGCCCCAGCATTTT
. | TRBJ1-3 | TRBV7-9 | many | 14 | CASSFLGSGNTIYF | TGTGCCAGCAGCTTTTTGGGATCTGGAAACACCATATATTTT
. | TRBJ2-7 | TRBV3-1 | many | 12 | CASSQVGREQYF | TGTGCCAGCAGCCAAGTAGGGCGCGAGCAGTACTTC
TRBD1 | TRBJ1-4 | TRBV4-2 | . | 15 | CTSSQDGQGDEKLFF | TGTACCAGCAGCCAAGACGGACAGGGGGATGAAAAACTGTTTTTT
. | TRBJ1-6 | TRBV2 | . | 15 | CASQQFSSYNSPLHF | TGTGCCAGTCAACAGTTCAGCTCCTATAATTCACCCCTCCACTTT
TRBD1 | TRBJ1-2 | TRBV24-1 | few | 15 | CATSDSRTGDYGYTF | TGTGCCACCAGTGATTCGAGGACAGGGGACTATGGCTACACCTTC